This T cell receptor beta chain was recovered during a study of cytomegalovirus exposure and HLA in healthy donors. The V and J ends lost 6 bases and 5 bases respectively, with 2 bases between them. The CDR3 spans 10 residues. Looked up from germline, CDR1 is MDHEN and CDR2 is SYDVKM. Sequencing was performed with immunoSEQ multiplex PCR; in TCRdb, only in-frame clones are kept and a portion is missing. This table has 110,000 or so clones, approximately 94% appearing once. The genes are TRBV28 and TRBJ2-1; no firm D call. The receptor was derived from a woman aged 18-30 years in good health and CMV-seronegative. The source material was PBMCs. The CDR3 DNA reads as TGTGCCAGCAGCAACAATGAGCAGTTCTTC. Its translation: CASSNNEQFF.